This T cell receptor beta chain appears in the sequencing data of a study of cytotoxic CD8 clonotypes in ibrutinib-treated CLL. Overall study findings and caveats: Clonality increased with ibrutinib response but returned toward baseline at progression.

The repertoire was sequenced with immunoSEQ multiplex PCR; TCRdb's copy has only in-frame clones and lacks some. Among nearly 85,000 clones, roughly three quarters were seen once, and the ten largest hold 4.8%. A word on this clone: The target antigen is unknown.

The V gene's germline CDR1 is MNHEY and CDR2 SVGAGI. This CDR3 is 11 amino acids long. The V gene lost 5 bases and the J gene lost 4 bases, with 2 bases spanning the gap. The gene calls are TRBV6-5 and TRBJ2-2; D remains unclear. This specimen was PBMCs, taken after 12 months of ibrutinib treatment. The source of this sequence is a human donor with chronic lymphocytic leukemia. The CDR3 nucleotides read TGTGCCAGCAGTCTCACCGGGGAGCTGTTTTTT. Amino acids: CASSLTGELFF.